This TCR beta chain was captured by sequencing in a study of T cells in Graves' hyperthyroidism and ophthalmopathy. Amplified TCR beta CDR3 regions derived from RNA transcripts. Carried out on the TCR CDR3, a first-round RT-PCR used the HTBI primer set. TCRdb re-derived calls from the multiplex PCR reads in MiXCR, one entry per CDR3 protein. The sample carries about 420,000 distinct CDR3 sequences, about an eighth recorded once. The CDR3 has 12 amino acids. CDR1 is LNHNV, CDR2 YYDKDF, per germline (reference sequence). V was cut by 0 bases and J by 7 bases, with 7 bases left in between. To note about this clonotype: This could be a read error, since a much larger clone is one nucleotide away.

The chain joins TRBV15 to TRBJ2-7; D ambiguous. This clonotype was sampled from a woman aged 18-30 years with Graves' hyperthyroidism. The specimen was blood. This CDR3 is CATSREGFEQYF. The CDR3 DNA is TGTGCCACCAGCAGAGAAGGGTTTGAGCAGTACTTC. Filled out from reference TRBV15 and TRBJ2-7, the complete variable domain reads DAMVIQNPRYQVTQFGKPVTLSCSQTLNHNVMYWYQQKSSQAPKLLFHYYDKDFNNEADTPDNFQSRRPNTSFCFLDIRSPGLGDTAMYLCATSREGFEQYFGPGTRLTVT.